This T cell receptor beta chain was found in a study of blood T cell repertoires in COVID-19. At the level of the study: Collection of acute and convalescent COVID-19 samples took place in the United States, Italy and Spain. PBMCs, B-cell-depleted T cells, or T cells were the source of the cDNA or gDNA that made up the material.

The V segment lost 4 bases and the J segment 0 bases; nucleotides outside the gene matches: 14. CDR3 length: 18 amino acids. The germline V gene has CDR1 MNHEY and CDR2 SMNVEV (reference sequence). As handled by the study authors: Amplification of reference gene primers was used by the study to estimate nucleated cell counts. Assay used: immunoSEQ multiplex PCR; TCRdb lists only in-frame clones, some missing. Clonal size and the V and J genes are those of that table, whereas D and trimming came from the DNA. The table records roughly 200,000 clones, 78% of them present only once. The rearrangement joins TRBV27 to TRBJ2-7; 8 nucleotides agree with TRBD2. The sequenced material came from peripheral blood. This sequence was found in an elderly woman with active or convalescent COVID-19. The DNA for the CDR3 is TGTGCCAGCAGTTCCCGAGGCGGGAGGCGGGGGTCCTCCTACGAGCAGTACTTC. It is translated as CASSSRGGRRGSSYEQYF.